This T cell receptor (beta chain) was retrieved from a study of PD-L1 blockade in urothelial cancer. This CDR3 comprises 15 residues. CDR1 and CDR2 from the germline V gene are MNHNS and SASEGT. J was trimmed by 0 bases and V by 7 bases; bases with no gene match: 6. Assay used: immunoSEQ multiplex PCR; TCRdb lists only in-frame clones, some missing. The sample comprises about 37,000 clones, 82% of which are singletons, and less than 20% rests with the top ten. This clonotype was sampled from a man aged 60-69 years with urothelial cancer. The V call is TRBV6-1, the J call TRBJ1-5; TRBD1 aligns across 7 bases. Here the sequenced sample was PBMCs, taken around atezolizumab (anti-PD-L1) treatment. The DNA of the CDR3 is TGTGCCAGCACCGGACAGGCCGGTAGCAATCAGCCCCAGCATTTT. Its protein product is CASTGQAGSNQPQHF.